This entry concerns a single T cell receptor beta chain. The antigen is unknown. This entry is derived from a study of identical twins. Study results and limitations: Conclusions came from cross-sectional statistical analysis, not from following the same donors.

Template switching supplied a universal primer site; unique molecular identifiers were carried on the cDNA. TCRdb re-called the 5' RACE reads with MiXCR, one entry per CDR3 protein. The data show some 790,000 distinct CDR3 sequences, 15% to 20% seen once. The germline V gene encodes CDR1 DFQATT and CDR2 SNEGSKA (reference sequence). There are 13 residues in the CDR3. Losses at the gene ends were 1 base for V and 6 bases for J; bases not matched to a gene: 2. The same data also went into a second study, on T cells expressing NK-cell markers. That publication notes: The TCR beta repertoires were obtained from sorted CD3+CD56+NKG2C+, CD3+CD56+NKG2C- and CD3+CD56-NKG2C+ T cells. Seven of the eight sequenced donors were HCMV-seropositive; one was seronegative.

The receptor's source is a woman between 18 and 29 years old in good health. Source material: PBMCs. The chain is built from TRBV20-1 and TRBJ2-2, with TRBD1 matching 7 bases. CDR3 residues: CSARARGPGELFF. The DNA of the CDR3 is TGCAGTGCTAGAGCTAGGGGGCCCGGGGAGCTGTTTTTT.